Following are 25 T cell receptor beta chains from one sample sequenced in a study of identifying expanded T cells in peripheral blood. The method was immunoSEQ multiplex PCR; TCRdb's version includes in-frame clones alone and lacks a portion of them. The repertoire holds tens of thousands of clones, roughly 86% seen once, with around 19% in the top ten. The sequencing input was blood. The receptor set was obtained from a person aged 18-70 years in good health.

This chain links TRBV11-2 with TRBJ1-3; D uncertain. Trimming removed 8 bases at V and 0 bases at J, with 11 bases between. The CDR3 length is 14 residues. Germline CDR1 reads SGHAT; CDR2 reads FQNNGV. The CDR3 coding sequence is TGTGCCAGCCGGCCTACCGGCTCTGGAAACACCATATATTTT. It is translated as CASRPTGSGNTIYF. Together with reference TRBV11-2 and TRBJ1-3, the CDR3 gives the full variable domain: EAGVAQSPRYKIIEKRQSVAFWCNPISGHATLYWYQQILGQGPKLLIQFQNNGVVDDSQLPKDRFSAERLKGVDSTLKIQPAKLEDSAVYLCASRPTGSGNTIYFGEGSWLTVV.

The V and J genes are TRBV12-5 and TRBJ1-2, with a weak D call TRBD1 (6 bases). Germline V lookup: CDR1 LGHNT, CDR2 FRNRAP. This CDR3 region has 12 residues. V dropped 4 bases and J dropped 7 bases, with 10 bases sitting between them. The CDR3 DNA follows: TGTGCTAGTGGTTCCGGGGGCTTTGGCTACACCTTC. This sequence encodes CASGSGGFGYTF.

The V gene is TRBV28, the J gene TRBJ2-5, with unresolved D. This CDR3 comprises 13 residues. The V gene lost 8 bases and the J gene lost 3 bases, with 13 bases spanning the gap. Looked up from germline, CDR1 is MDHEN and CDR2 is SYDVKM. CDR3 in DNA: TGTGCCAGCCGACGGGCCCGGAAAGAGACCCAGTACTTC. It yields the protein CASRRARKETQYF.

The chain combines TRBV29-1 with TRBJ2-1; 8 bases agree with TRBD2. The CDR3 is made up of 18 amino acids. Germline V CDR1 and CDR2: SQVTM, ANQGSEA. Unmatched junction bases numbered 20, after V lost 3 bases and J lost 7 bases. This CDR3 is CSVELWATLVLAENEQFF. CDR3 sequence (DNA): TGCAGCGTTGAGTTGTGGGCTACGCTGGTACTAGCGGAGAATGAGCAGTTCTTC.

This chain links TRBV4-1 with TRBJ2-3; 7 bases align to TRBD2. The V and J ends lost 0 bases and 4 bases, in that order; junction bases with no gene match: 7. The CDR3 has 16 amino acids. From germline, CDR1 is MGHRA and CDR2 YSYEKL. The CDR3: CASSQDPGLRSDTQYF. In nucleotides, the CDR3 is TGCGCCAGCAGCCAAGATCCGGGACTACGTTCAGATACGCAGTATTTT.

The rearrangement joins TRBV9 to TRBJ2-7, with 11 bases aligning to TRBD2. CDR3 length equals 13 residues. J lost 6 bases, V lost 1 base, and 0 bases had no gene match. Germline lookup yields CDR1 SGDLS and CDR2 YYNGEE. The CDR3 DNA is TGTGCCAGCAGCGTACTAGCGGGAGGCGAGCAGTACTTC. Translating it yields CASSVLAGGEQYF.

This chain uses TRBV6-1 with TRBJ1-4, with D uncertain. This CDR3 region has 14 residues. Germline assignment: CDR1 MNHNS and CDR2 SASEGT. V lost 1 base, J lost 5 bases, and 8 bases lay in between. The CDR3 region is CASSEVPQNEKLFF. The CDR3 DNA follows: TGTGCCAGCAGTGAAGTCCCGCAGAATGAAAAACTGTTTTTT.

The chain uses TRBV28 and TRBJ2-7; D may match TRBD1 or TRBD2 (6 bases each). The CDR3 spans 15 residues. CDR1 MDHEN and CDR2 SYDVKM come from the germline V gene. Between the trimmed V and J ends, which lost 2 bases and 3 bases, there was a span of 14 bases. CDR3 nucleotides: TGTGCCAGCAGTTTAACGGGGGCGTCCGACTACGAGCAGTACTTC. Translated, it gives CASSLTGASDYEQYF.

The genes are TRBV6-1 and TRBJ2-5, with D perhaps TRBD1 (6 bases). This CDR3 region has 13 residues. Germline V gene lookup returns CDR1 MNHNS and CDR2 SASEGT. V was clipped by 4 bases and J by 1 base, with 7 bases between them. The CDR3 DNA reads as TGTGCCAGCAGTGGACAGGCCCAAGAGACCCAGTACTTC. Translating gives CASSGQAQETQYF.

This sequence joins TRBV15 and TRBJ2-7; D ambiguous. Germline CDR1 LNHNV, CDR2 YYDKDF (reference sequence). Trimming left V 5 bases short and J 5 bases short, with 10 bases between. CDR3 length: 12 residues. The DNA of the CDR3 is TGTGCCACCAGCGGAACTGGCCACGAGCAGTACTTC. Amino acids: CATSGTGHEQYF.

The genes are TRBV10-3 and TRBJ2-7; D might be TRBD2 (5 bases). V lost 0 bases to trimming and J lost 0 bases, with 15 bases between them. CDR3 length equals 17 residues. Germline V gene data show CDR1 as ENHRY and CDR2 as SYGVKD. The CDR3 DNA reads TGTGCCATCAGTGAGTCGAGTGCGGGCTCCCCCTCCTACGAGCAGTACTTC. It translates to CAISESSAGSPSYEQYF.

The rearrangement joins TRBV5-6 to TRBJ2-7, with D perhaps matching TRBD1 or TRBD2 (5 bases each). Looked up from germline, CDR1 is SGHDT and CDR2 is YYEEEE. V lost 1 base, J lost 4 bases, and 12 bases lay in between. The CDR3 runs 14 residues. Written as DNA, the CDR3 is TGTGCCAGCAGCTTGTGGGGACCGGATTACGAGCAGTACTTC. Its protein is CASSLWGPDYEQYF.

Only a few counts were recorded for this clone. The chain employs TRBV7-9 and TRBJ1-1; no definite D call. Germline lookup yields CDR1 SEHNR and CDR2 FQNEAQ (reference sequence). This CDR3 comprises 13 residues. V was pared by 1 base and J by 10 bases, with 13 bases between. This CDR3 reads CASSLVQDQAAFF. CDR3 in DNA: TGTGCCAGCAGCTTAGTTCAGGACCAAGCAGCTTTCTTT.

The chain combines TRBV7-2 with TRBJ2-7; D gene uncertain. V was shortened by 4 bases and J by 10 bases, with 17 bases between the two germline ends. Germline CDR1 is SGHTA and CDR2 is FQGNSA. The CDR3 contains 13 residues. CDR3 residues: CASSSPSAPPQYF. CDR3 DNA: TGTGCCAGCAGCTCGCCGTCAGCACCTCCCCAGTACTTC.

This clone was counted only a few times. The V and J genes are TRBV13 and TRBJ2-3; D not certain. Trimming removed 0 bases from V and 2 bases from J, with 9 bases in between. This CDR3 has 15 residues. The germline V gene has CDR1 PRHDT and CDR2 FYEKMQ (reference sequence). This CDR3 is CASSLGVTSTDTQYF. The CDR3 coding sequence is TGTGCCAGCAGCTTAGGTGTAACGTCCACAGATACGCAGTATTTT.

The V and J genes are TRBV9 and TRBJ1-1, with 7 bases identical to TRBD1. Germline loops: CDR1 SGDLS, CDR2 YYNGEE. Losses at the gene ends were 0 bases for V and 4 bases for J; bases not matched to a gene: 6. The CDR3 covers 15 residues. The CDR3 DNA is TGTGCCAGCAGCGTAGTCGACAGGGCGGGCACTGAAGCTTTCTTT. Its translation: CASSVVDRAGTEAFF.

This rearrangement joins TRBV9 to TRBJ1-3; 7 bases match TRBD1. The CDR3 contains 14 residues. J gave up 2 bases and V 4 bases, and 3 bases lay outside the gene matches. CDR1 is SGDLS and CDR2 is YYNGEE in the germline V gene. CDR3 protein: CASSTQGPGNTIYF. DNA for the CDR3: TGTGCCAGCAGCACACAGGGGCCTGGAAACACCATATATTTT. The full variable domain, rest sourced from reference TRBV9 and TRBJ1-3, is DSGVTQTPKHLITATGQRVTLRCSPRSGDLSVYWYQQSLDQGLQFLIQYYNGEERAKGNILERFSAQQFPDLHSELNLSSLELGDSALYFCASSTQGPGNTIYFGEGSWLTVV.

The rearrangement joins TRBV5-1 to TRBJ1-5, with D maybe TRBD1 (5 bases). Germline-derived CDR1 and CDR2 are SGHRS and YFSETQ. Trimming stripped 0 bases from V and 3 bases from J, with 7 bases between. The CDR3 runs to 14 residues. CDR3 in DNA: TGCGCCAGCAGCTTGGAGGGGCACAATCAGCCCCAGCATTTT. The encoded protein is CASSLEGHNQPQHF.

This clone was counted between two and nine times. The chain employs TRBV28 and TRBJ1-4; unclear D gene. Trimming took off 5 bases at V and 5 bases at J, with 12 bases between the two ends. The CDR3 contains 14 residues. Germline values: CDR1 MDHEN, CDR2 SYDVKM. The CDR3 reads CASSPQRRNEKLFF. CDR3 bases: TGTGCCAGCAGTCCACAAAGGCGGAATGAAAAACTGTTTTTT.

The chain is built from TRBV28 and TRBJ2-5, with a possible D match to TRBD1 (6 bases). Trimming removed 4 bases at V and 3 bases at J, with 21 bases between. CDR1 and CDR2 from the germline V gene are MDHEN and SYDVKM. CDR3 length: 17 amino acids. In DNA form, the CDR3 reads TGTGCCAGCAGTTCGCTTCCACAGGGCCCCGAAAAAGAGACCCAGTACTTC. Translated, it gives CASSSLPQGPEKETQYF.

The chain has TRBV11-1 and TRBJ2-3; unclear D gene. CDR3 length: 13 residues. Germline V CDR1 and CDR2: SGHAT, FQDESV (reference sequence). Trimming took 5 bases from V and 3 from J, leaving 9 bases between them. DNA for the CDR3: TGTGCCAGCAGCCTCGACCAGACAGATACGCAGTATTTT. This translates into CASSLDQTDTQYF.

The chain links TRBV16 to TRBJ2-5, with no clear D. Germline V gene data show CDR1 as KGHSY and CDR2 as FQNENV. This CDR3 is built from 13 residues. V gave up 2 bases and J gave up 2 bases, with 6 bases separating them. CDR3 in amino acids: CASSQGSQETQYF. CDR3 in DNA: TGTGCCAGCAGCCAAGGTTCTCAAGAGACCCAGTACTTC.

The V and J genes are TRBV5-4 and TRBJ2-7; 8 nucleotides agree with TRBD1. J lost 2 bases, V lost 6 bases, and 7 bases had no gene match. The CDR3 loop spans 14 amino acids. CDR1 SGHNT and CDR2 YYREEE come from the germline V gene (reference sequence). CDR3 in DNA: TGTGCCAGCAAACCAGGGGGCGGAACCTACGAGCAGTACTTC. Protein sequence: CASKPGGGTYEQYF.

This clone came up once. This CDR3 is CASSPERNTNEKLFF. The CDR3 DNA is TGTGCCAGCAGCCCGGAGAGGAACACTAATGAAAAACTGTTTTTT. J is TRBJ1-4 and V is TRBV4-2; D is ambiguous. Germline-derived CDR1 and CDR2 are LGHNA and YNFKEQ. The V end was cut by 4 bases, the J end by 2 bases, with 11 bases between. This CDR3 comprises 15 residues.

The chain is built from TRBV6-1 and TRBJ2-1; D is ambiguous. V was trimmed by 2 bases and J by 5 bases, leaving 13 bases between them. Germline lookup yields CDR1 MNHNS and CDR2 SASEGT. The CDR3 covers 15 residues. The CDR3 nucleotides are TGTGCCAGCAGTGAATTAACTTCGGGCCACAATGAGCAGTTCTTC. Protein product: CASSELTSGHNEQFF.